Each of the 23 T cell receptor beta chains below was sequenced from the same sample in a study of beta chain features in type 1 diabetes (dated by TCRdb to between 2018 and 2020). On the study overall, not on this receptor specifically: A moderate but significant shortening of TCRB CDR3 length was observed in type 1 diabetes patients in all four CD4+ subsets.

The library was obtained by the immunoSEQ multiplex PCR assay. The entire isolated RNA was reverse transcribed using the High Capacity cDNA Reverse Transcription Kit, and thus expressed TCRB transcripts were sequenced. Entries here come from immuneACCESS through TCRdb and include only in-frame sequences with V and J called. Some clones fail to appear in such tables; in the studies checked, an unresolved V gene covers under half of the shortfall, and the cause of the remainder is unknown. Within this sample are under 250,000 clones, with approximately 15% of them counted one time only. In total, the top ten clones hold about 0.02% of the sample. The antigens for these receptors are not known. What was sequenced was naive CD4+ T cells from blood. What this sample's cell subset or site label stands for: true naive CD4+ T cells. These receptors originate from a man aged 25-40 years with type 1 diabetes.

The V gene is TRBV7-7, the J gene TRBJ2-1, with D tentatively TRBD1 (6 bases). The CDR3 runs to 13 residues. Germline V gene lookup returns CDR1 SSHAT and CDR2 FNYEAQ (reference sequence). The V end was cut by 3 bases, the J end by 7 bases, with 10 bases between. The chain's CDR3 is CASSFDRLNEQFF. For the CDR3, the DNA is TGTGCCAGCAGCTTTGACAGGCTTAATGAGCAGTTCTTC.

The chain recombines TRBV9 with TRBJ1-1; the D gene is possibly TRBD1 (5 bases). There are 14 residues in the CDR3. Trimming removed 1 base at V and 1 base at J, with 8 bases between. CDR1 and CDR2 (germline): SGDLS, YYNGEE. CDR3 region: CASSVWGENTEAFF. CDR3 DNA: TGTGCCAGCAGCGTATGGGGGGAGAACACTGAAGCTTTCTTT.

The chain joins TRBV30 to TRBJ2-5; D perhaps matches TRBD2 (6 bases). The CDR3 is 14 residues long. The ends were cut back, 4 bases at V and 1 base at J, with 13 bases in the middle. Germline V gives CDR1 GTSNPN, CDR2 SVGIG (reference sequence). The CDR3, as DNA: TGTGCCTGGAACGAACCGGGGGTCCAAGAGACCCAGTACTTC. It yields the protein CAWNEPGVQETQYF.

V usage is TRBV19 and J usage is TRBJ2-1; weak D call: TRBD2 (6 bases). There are 14 residues in the CDR3. The germline CDR1 and CDR2 sequences are LNHDA and SQIVND (reference sequence). The V and J ends lost 3 bases and 8 bases respectively, with 14 bases between them. For the CDR3, the DNA is TGTGCCAGTAGTATCGGGGGACCCACGGATGAGCAGTTCTTC. It translates to CASSIGGPTDEQFF. The variable domain in full, completed from reference TRBV19 and TRBJ2-1, reads DGGITQSPKYLFRKEGQNVTLSCEQNLNHDAMYWYRQDPGQGLRLIYYSQIVNDFQKGDIAEGYSVSREKKESFPLTVTSAQKNPTAFYLCASSIGGPTDEQFFGPGTRLTVL.

The chain combines TRBV25-1 with TRBJ2-7; 12 bases match TRBD2. This CDR3 is 13 amino acids long. The germline V gene encodes CDR1 MGHDK and CDR2 SYGVNS. V shed 6 bases and J 7 bases; nucleotides not matched to a gene: 4. The CDR3 loop is CASRGLAGSEQYF. CDR3 in DNA: TGTGCCAGCAGAGGACTAGCGGGAAGTGAGCAGTACTTC.

This clone was seen more than once but under ten times. Other DNA sequences in this sample translate to the same CDR3. The rearrangement joins TRBV20-1 to TRBJ1-1, with a tentative D call TRBD1 (5 bases). Germline CDR1 is DFQATT and CDR2 is SNEGSKA (reference sequence). This CDR3 contains 11 residues. The ends were cut back, 3 bases at V and 4 bases at J, with 6 bases in the middle. This CDR3 is CSASQGTEAFF. As DNA, the CDR3 is TGCAGTGCTAGTCAGGGCACTGAAGCTTTCTTT.

The rearrangement uses TRBV2 and TRBJ2-3, with D tentatively TRBD2 (6 bases). The germline CDR1 and CDR2 sequences are SNHLY and FYNNEI. The V end lost 7 bases, the J end lost 0 bases, and 8 bases lay between the germline ends. CDR3 size: 13 residues. CDR3 region: CASMGGSTDTQYF. The DNA of the CDR3 is TGTGCCAGCATGGGGGGAAGCACAGATACGCAGTATTTT.

The V and J genes are TRBV5-1 and TRBJ2-3, with 7 bases that match TRBD1. CDR1 is SGHRS, CDR2 YFSETQ, per germline. V lost 5 bases to trimming and J lost 2 bases; unmatched junction nucleotides: 8. The CDR3 loop spans 15 amino acids. The CDR3: CASRSTGLITDTQYF. CDR3 nucleotides: TGCGCCAGCAGATCGACAGGGCTAATCACAGATACGCAGTATTTT.

The rearrangement joins TRBV15 to TRBJ2-2; TRBD2 might be the D (7 bases). The CDR3 is 14 residues long. The germline gives CDR1 LNHNV, CDR2 YYDKDF (reference sequence). Trimming stripped 8 bases from V and 1 base from J, with 11 bases between. CDR3 residues: CATGGGRNTGELFF. DNA of the CDR3: TGTGCCACCGGGGGGGGCAGGAACACCGGGGAGCTGTTTTTT.

The chain recombines TRBV7-9 with TRBJ2-1, with D possibly TRBD2 on 7 matching bases. CDR3 size: 16 residues. Germline V gives CDR1 SEHNR, CDR2 FQNEAQ (reference sequence). The V end was cut by 7 bases, the J end by 0 bases, with 16 bases between. The CDR3 is CASNRGAGVSYNEQFF. The CDR3 DNA follows: TGTGCCAGCAACCGGGGGGCAGGCGTCTCCTACAATGAGCAGTTCTTC.

The chain is built from TRBV20-1 and TRBJ1-2; no clear D. This CDR3 region has 11 residues. Deletions cut 7 bases from V and 1 base from J, with 7 bases between. The germline gives CDR1 DFQATT, CDR2 SNEGSKA (reference sequence). The DNA for the CDR3 is TGCAGTGTCCCATTTAACTATGGCTACACCTTC. Translating it yields CSVPFNYGYTF.

The table lists this clone with a few counts. The V gene is TRBV5-1, the J gene TRBJ1-1; no firm D call. The CDR3 covers 13 residues. With 4 bases removed from V and 5 bases from J, the gap between germline ends came to 12 bases. Germline V gene data show CDR1 as SGHRS and CDR2 as YFSETQ. CDR3 sequence: CASSPRATTEAFF. CDR3 in DNA: TGCGCCAGCAGCCCGCGGGCGACGACTGAAGCTTTCTTT. Full variable domain (missing parts from reference TRBV5-1 and TRBJ1-1): KAGVTQTPRYLIKTRGQQVTLSCSPISGHRSVSWYQQTPGQGLQFLFEYFSETQRNKGNFPGRFSGRQFSNSRSEMNVSTLELGDSALYLCASSPRATTEAFFGQGTRLTVV.

CDR3 DNA sequence: TGTGCCAGTAGTATCTCCAGGGTGAGCTACGAGCAGTACTTC. This gives the protein CASSISRVSYEQYF. This chain joins TRBV19 and TRBJ2-7; D possibly corresponds to TRBD1 (5 bases). Trimming stripped 3 bases from V and 3 bases from J, with 12 bases between. The CDR3 sequence is 14 residues long. Germline assignment: CDR1 LNHDA and CDR2 SQIVND (reference sequence).

This clone was detected only a few times. The chain carries TRBV6-5 and TRBJ2-1; 7 bases fit TRBD2. After removal of 6 bases from V and 3 bases from J, the junction contained 8 bases not matched to a gene. Germline-derived CDR1 and CDR2 are MNHEY and SVGAGI. This CDR3 has 15 amino acids. For the CDR3, the DNA is TGTGCCAGCAGACGACTAGCCGGATACTACAATGAGCAGTTCTTC. Its protein is CASRRLAGYYNEQFF.

The chain has TRBV5-1 and TRBJ1-1; 11 bases match TRBD1. This CDR3 has 15 amino acids. CDR1 and CDR2 from the germline V gene are SGHRS and YFSETQ. V dropped 0 bases and J dropped 5; count of bases not matched to a gene: 3. The CDR3 sequence: CASSLEGQGGTEAFF. The CDR3 bases are TGCGCCAGCAGCTTGGAGGGACAGGGGGGTACTGAAGCTTTCTTT.

This clone was picked up a small number of times. The chain combines TRBV5-4 with TRBJ2-1; 15 nucleotides agree with TRBD2. The V gene end was trimmed by 4 bases and the J gene end by 7 bases; junction bases not matched to a gene: 6. The CDR3 consists of 16 residues. CDR1 SGHNT and CDR2 YYREEE come from the germline V gene (reference sequence). Here the CDR3 reads CASSQGLAGGRNEQFF. The DNA for the CDR3 is TGTGCCAGCAGCCAGGGACTAGCGGGAGGTCGGAATGAGCAGTTCTTC. Full variable domain (remainder filled in from reference TRBV5-4 and TRBJ2-1): ETGVTQSPTHLIKTRGQQVTLRCSSQSGHNTVSWYQQALGQGPQFIFQYYREEENGRGNFPPRFSGLQFPNYSSELNVNALELDDSALYLCASSQGLAGGRNEQFFGPGTRLTVL.

The table lists this clone with a few counts. This sequence joins TRBV7-9 and TRBJ2-1, with a tentative D call TRBD2 (6 bases). Deletions cut 6 bases from V and 0 bases from J, with 18 bases between. The CDR3 has 17 amino acids. In germline, CDR1 is SEHNR, CDR2 FQNEAQ (reference sequence). The CDR3 is CASSGSNSGLSYNEQFF. The DNA of the CDR3 is TGTGCCAGCAGTGGGTCCAACTCGGGACTCTCCTACAATGAGCAGTTCTTC.

The V and J genes are TRBV6-6 and TRBJ1-2; tentatively, D is TRBD1 (6 bases). Looked up from germline, CDR1 is MNHNY and CDR2 is SVGAGI (reference sequence). V lost 7 bases and J 1 base, leaving 13 bases between the germline ends. The CDR3 sequence is 14 residues long. CDR3 in DNA: TGTGCCAGCACCCAGGGAGGGGGTAACTATGGCTACACCTTC. Protein: CASTQGGGNYGYTF.

J is TRBJ2-5 and V is TRBV29-1, with a possible D match to TRBD1 (5 bases). There are 14 residues in the CDR3. V was shortened by 0 bases and J by 5 bases, with 13 bases between the two germline ends. Germline CDR1 reads SQVTM; CDR2 reads ANQGSEA. DNA of the CDR3: TGCAGCGTTGAAGATCTAGGGGCAGCGGAGACCCAGTACTTC. The encoded protein is CSVEDLGAAETQYF.

There are a few counts of this clone. This chain links TRBV19 with TRBJ2-2, with D hard to call. Germline V gene sequence: CDR1 LNHDA, CDR2 SQIVND (reference sequence). This CDR3 comprises 17 residues. The germline V and J ends were trimmed by 1 base and 4 bases, with 16 bases remaining between them. CDR3 sequence reads: CASSIGSLSASTGELFF. In nucleotides, the CDR3 is TGTGCCAGTAGTATAGGGTCCCTATCTGCGAGCACCGGGGAGCTGTTTTTT.

The rearrangement uses TRBV18 and TRBJ2-1; 7 bases are a match to TRBD2. Germline V gene data show CDR1 as KGHSH and CDR2 as LQKENI. V lost 0 bases to trimming and J lost 11 bases; unmatched junction nucleotides: 7. The CDR3 sequence is 14 residues long. CDR3 sequence (DNA): TGTGCCAGCTCACCACCAGCCGGGGAGGGTAAGCAGTTCTTC. It is translated as CASSPPAGEGKQFF.

This clone was seen only a few times. The chain has TRBV10-2 and TRBJ2-5; D may be TRBD1 (6 bases). Between the trimmed V and J ends, which lost 8 bases and 1 base, there was a span of 14 bases. CDR1 and CDR2 from the germline V gene are WSHSY and SAAADI. CDR3 length: 14 residues. The CDR3: CASRSQGAQETQYF. In DNA form, the CDR3 reads TGCGCCAGCCGATCACAGGGAGCCCAAGAGACCCAGTACTTC.

This clone was observed a few times. The CDR3 sequence is CSASPTRASGPFGDTGELFF. The CDR3 nucleotides are TGCAGCGCCTCACCAACCAGGGCTAGCGGCCCCTTTGGGGACACCGGGGAGCTGTTTTTT. The V gene is TRBV29-1, the J gene TRBJ2-2; 7 bases match TRBD2. After removal of 7 bases from V and 3 bases from J, the junction contained 26 bases not matched to a gene. The CDR3 length is 20 residues. CDR1 SQVTM and CDR2 ANQGSEA come from the germline V gene.